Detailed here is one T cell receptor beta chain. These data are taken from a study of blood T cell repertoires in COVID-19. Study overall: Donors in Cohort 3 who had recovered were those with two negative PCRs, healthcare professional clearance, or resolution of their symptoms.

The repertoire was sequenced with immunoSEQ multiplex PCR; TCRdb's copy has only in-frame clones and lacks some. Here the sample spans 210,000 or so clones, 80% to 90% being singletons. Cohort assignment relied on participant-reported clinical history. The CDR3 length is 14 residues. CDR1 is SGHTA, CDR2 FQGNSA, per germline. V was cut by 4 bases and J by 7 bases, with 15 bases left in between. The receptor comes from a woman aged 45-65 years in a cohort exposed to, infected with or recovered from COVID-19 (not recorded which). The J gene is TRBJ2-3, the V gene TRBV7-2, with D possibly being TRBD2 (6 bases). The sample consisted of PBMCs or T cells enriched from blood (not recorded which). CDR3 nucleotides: TGTGCCAGCAGCTCCCCCGGGGGACGTAATACGCAGTATTTT. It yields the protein CASSSPGGRNTQYF.